Given below is one TCR beta chain in context. As yet, its antigen is unknown. V dropped 1 base and J dropped 6 bases, with 22 bases sitting between them. The CDR3 is 18 amino acids. With a J-beta primer mix and a sample-barcoded 5' primer, a second PCR ran roughly 6 to 11 cycles. TCRdb independently ran MiXCR on the 5' RACE reads; one entry per CDR3 protein. The sample gives more than 900,000 distinct CDR3 sequences, roughly 28% of which show up once; roughly a tenth is in the top ten. This sample was taken from a study of blood T cells in healthy people across ages. Study conclusions and caveats: Roughly linear declines in TCR beta diversity per million T cells occurred with age.

This sample also appeared in a second study, on T cells of mothers and their children. Per that paper: Addition of sample barcodes and 2-4 random nucleotides occurred through the M1S primer of the second PCR. Sequencing returned over 8 million TCR beta CDR3 reads per mother and some 3 million per child.

V usage is TRBV12-3 or TRBV12-4 and J usage is TRBJ2-1, with D tentatively TRBD2 (7 bases). What was sequenced was blood. The TCR was taken from a woman in her thirties or forties in good health. The CDR3 reads CASSLEGWRGQPLNEQFF. In nucleotides, the CDR3 is TGTGCCAGCAGTTTAGAGGGGTGGCGGGGGCAACCCCTCAATGAGCAGTTCTTC.